The rows below give T cell receptor beta chains drawn from one sample of a study of cytomegalovirus exposure and HLA in healthy donors. The data were produced by immunoSEQ multiplex PCR, yet TCRdb's version contains in-frame clones alone and is incomplete. The sample has some 120,000 clones, 75% to 85% seen once. The specimen was PBMCs. Receptors were obtained from a woman aged 18-35 years in good health and CMV-seropositive. The CDR3 runs from the conserved cysteine through the conserved F or W. The D gene is left open where the match is weak. Some rows mark clone size as missing; the rest say once, few, many or name a class of expanded clone.

TRBV2,TRBJ1-2,.,.,12,CASKPTNYGYTF,TGTGCCAGCAAGCCTACTAACTATGGCTACACCTTC
TRBV7-9,TRBJ1-2,.,TRBD1,17,CASSLLGQGALIYGYTF,TGTGCCAGCAGCCTCCTAGGACAGGGGGCCCTAATCTATGGCTACACCTTC
TRBV28,TRBJ1-1,.,TRBD1,17,CASSLYRGPGVNTEAFF,TGTGCCAGCAGTTTATACAGGGGGCCGGGGGTGAACACTGAAGCTTTCTTT
TRBV2,TRBJ2-7,few,.,14,CASSENRAGALTYF,TGTGCCAGCAGTGAAAATCGTGCGGGGGCGCTCACCTACTTC
TRBV28,TRBJ1-4,once,.,13,CASSLRGYEKLFF,TGTGCCAGCAGTTTAAGGGGTTATGAAAAACTGTTTTTT
TRBV5-1,TRBJ2-5,.,.,14,CASSLVVYQETQYF,TGCGCCAGCAGCTTGGTAGTTTACCAAGAGACCCAGTACTTC
TRBV10-3,TRBJ2-6,.,TRBD1,17,CAISGTGASSGANVLTF,TGTGCCATCTCGGGGACAGGGGCGTCCTCTGGGGCCAACGTCCTGACTTTC
TRBV25-1,TRBJ1-1,few,.,14,CASSGDRPNTEAFF,TGTGCCAGCAGTGGCGACAGACCAAACACTGAAGCTTTCTTT
TRBV6-6,TRBJ1-4,.,TRBD1,15,CASSYSGQVNEKLFF,TGTGCCAGCAGTTACTCTGGACAGGTCAATGAAAAACTGTTTTTT
TRBV5-1,TRBJ2-5,.,.,14,CASSLGPGQETQYF,TGCGCCAGCAGCTTGGGTCCAGGGCAAGAGACCCAGTACTTC
TRBV10-3,TRBJ2-7,.,TRBD1,14,CAISYRGEPYEQYF,TGTGCCATCAGTTACAGGGGTGAACCCTACGAGCAGTACTTC
TRBV11-2,TRBJ1-1,.,.,13,CASSRGKQVEAFF,TGTGCCAGCAGCAGGGGGAAGCAGGTTGAAGCTTTCTTT
TRBV5-1,TRBJ2-1,.,TRBD2,16,CASSLGPLAGDNEQFF,TGCGCCAGCAGCTTGGGGCCGTTAGCGGGAGACAATGAGCAGTTCTTC
TRBV4-1,TRBJ2-3,.,TRBD2,17,CASSQVGLAGGTSTQYF,TGCGCCAGCAGCCAAGTGGGACTAGCGGGAGGAACGTCTACGCAGTATTTT
TRBV27,TRBJ2-2,.,TRBD2,17,CASSFGLAELNTGELFF,TGTGCCAGCAGTTTTGGACTAGCGGAGCTGAACACCGGGGAGCTGTTTTTT
TRBV10-1,TRBJ2-7,.,.,13,CASSVSQSYEQYF,TGCGCCAGCAGTGTCTCACAGTCCTACGAGCAGTACTTC
TRBV4-1,TRBJ2-1,.,.,17,CASSQDLAEGWDNEQFF,TGCGCCAGCAGCCAAGATTTGGCGGAGGGCTGGGACAATGAGCAGTTCTTC
TRBV2,TRBJ2-1,.,.,15,CASSGGEGPYNEQFF,TGTGCCAGCAGTGGAGGTGAAGGCCCCTACAATGAGCAGTTCTTC
TRBV9,TRBJ1-5,.,TRBD1,15,CASSRTGGSNQPQHF,TGTGCCAGCAGCAGGACAGGGGGTAGCAATCAGCCCCAGCATTTT
TRBV2,TRBJ2-7,.,.,13,CASGQRGNYEQYF,TGTGCCAGCGGACAGCGGGGAAACTACGAGCAGTACTTC
TRBV28,TRBJ1-5,.,.,15,CASSLDGGGNQPQHF,TGTGCCAGCAGTTTGGATGGTGGAGGCAATCAGCCCCAGCATTTT
TRBV10-3,TRBJ2-7,.,.,12,CAISGDVDEQYF,TGTGCCATCAGTGGCGATGTGGACGAGCAGTACTTC
TRBV11-3,TRBJ2-3,.,TRBD2,16,CASSLASAGLTDTQYF,TGTGCCAGCAGCTTAGCTTCAGCGGGACTCACAGATACGCAGTATTTT
TRBV6-5,TRBJ2-1,.,.,13,CASSYSAGSWEFF,TGTGCCAGCAGTTACTCCGCAGGCTCATGGGAGTTCTTC
TRBV21-1,TRBJ2-5,.,.,16,CASSLITSGLEETQYF,TGTGCCAGCAGCCTGATAACTAGCGGGCTGGAGGAGACCCAGTACTTC
TRBV2,TRBJ2-1,.,.,15,CASSEERVSYNEQFF,TGTGCCAGCAGTGAAGAACGGGTCTCCTACAATGAGCAGTTCTTC
TRBV6-5,TRBJ2-3,.,.,15,CASSLQRRGGDTQYF,TGTGCCAGCAGTTTGCAGCGCCGAGGGGGTGATACGCAGTATTTT
TRBV5-1,TRBJ2-1,.,.,14,CASSSEVAGDEQFF,TGCGCCAGCAGCTCGGAGGTCGCGGGTGATGAGCAGTTCTTC
TRBV9,TRBJ2-1,.,.,17,CVSSDLVSRGSYNEQFF,TGTGTCAGCAGCGATCTGGTTAGCCGAGGCTCCTACAATGAGCAGTTCTTC
TRBV5-4,TRBJ1-4,.,.,14,CASSLSRANEKLFF,TGTGCCAGCAGCCTCAGCAGGGCTAATGAAAAACTGTTTTTT
TRBV2,TRBJ2-1,.,.,15,CASKPPGVGRDEQFF,TGTGCCAGCAAACCCCCGGGGGTAGGTCGCGATGAGCAGTTCTTC
TRBV5-4,TRBJ2-2,.,TRBD1,16,CASSSDRGRNTGELFF,TGTGCCAGCAGCTCAGACAGGGGGCGAAACACCGGGGAGCTGTTTTTT
TRBV6-5,TRBJ1-1,.,.,12,CASGGLREGTFF,TGTGCCAGCGGGGGGCTGAGGGAGGGGACTTTCTTT
TRBV6-5,TRBJ1-1,once,.,14,CASSANRVGTEAFF,TGTGCCAGCAGCGCGAACAGGGTCGGCACTGAAGCTTTCTTT
TRBV14,TRBJ2-1,.,TRBD2,16,CASSPLREILYNEQFF,TGTGCCAGCAGCCCTCTGCGGGAGATTTTATACAATGAGCAGTTCTTC
TRBV28,TRBJ2-1,.,TRBD1,18,CASSFPEIGTGINNEQFF,TGTGCCAGCAGTTTCCCGGAAATAGGGACAGGGATTAACAATGAGCAGTTCTTC
TRBV18,TRBJ2-7,few,TRBD1,14,CASSPDRNRDEQYF,TGTGCCAGCTCACCGGACAGGAATAGGGACGAGCAGTACTTC
TRBV6-1,TRBJ2-7,.,.,15,CASRDRWGTSYEQYF,TGTGCCAGCAGGGACCGGTGGGGGACTTCCTACGAGCAGTACTTC
TRBV7-3,TRBJ2-3,.,.,15,CASSPRRESADTQYF,TGTGCCAGCAGCCCCCGCCGGGAGAGCGCAGATACGCAGTATTTT
TRBV30,TRBJ1-5,.,.,15,CAWRGRGSSNQPQHF,TGTGCCTGGAGGGGGCGGGGGTCCTCCAATCAGCCCCAGCATTTT
TRBV6-5,TRBJ2-1,.,.,12,CASSYSANEQFF,TGTGCCAGCAGTTACAGCGCGAATGAGCAGTTCTTC
TRBV11-1,TRBJ1-1,.,.,13,CASSPNREWQAFF,TGTGCCAGCAGCCCTAACAGGGAATGGCAAGCTTTCTTT
TRBV5-1,TRBJ2-1,.,TRBD2,15,CASSWIAGRGNEQFF,TGCGCCAGCAGCTGGATAGCGGGAAGGGGGAATGAGCAGTTCTTC
TRBV2,TRBJ2-7,.,.,12,CAEGDRPYEQYF,TGTGCTGAGGGGGATCGCCCCTACGAGCAGTACTTC
TRBV5-4,TRBJ2-1,.,.,15,CASSLGASSHNEQFF,TGTGCCAGCAGCTTGGGGGCTAGCAGCCACAATGAGCAGTTCTTC
TRBV5-1,TRBJ2-7,.,.,14,CASSLGTFSYEQYF,TGCGCCAGCAGCTTGGGGACATTCTCCTACGAGCAGTACTTC
TRBV5-6,TRBJ2-1,.,.,14,CASSLLDRDNEQFF,TGTGCCAGCAGCTTGTTGGACAGAGATAATGAGCAGTTCTTC
TRBV5-1,TRBJ1-5,.,TRBD1,14,CASSHDRENQPQHF,TGCGCCAGCAGCCATGACAGGGAGAATCAGCCCCAGCATTTT
TRBV11-2,TRBJ2-5,.,.,14,CASSLNPGAETQYF,TGTGCCAGCAGCTTAAACCCGGGTGCAGAGACCCAGTACTTC
TRBV5-4,TRBJ1-1,.,TRBD1,10,CASEEQGTFF,TGTGCCAGCGAAGAACAGGGGACCTTCTTT
TRBV25-1,TRBJ1-6,.,.,15,CASSEWAGKRSPLHF,TGTGCCAGCAGTGAATGGGCAGGGAAGAGGTCACCCCTCCACTTT
TRBV7-9,TRBJ2-1,.,.,15,CASSSHRDSYNEQFF,TGTGCCAGCAGCTCCCACCGCGACAGTTACAATGAGCAGTTCTTC